One TCR beta chain is described in this entry. V was cut by 0 bases and J by 5 bases, with 11 bases left in between. Per the germline V gene, CDR1 is SGDLS and CDR2 is YYNGEE. This CDR3 has 14 amino acids. These data are taken from a study of blood T cell repertoires in COVID-19. Background on the study: The origin of the acute and convalescent COVID-19 samples was the United States, Italy and Spain.

Authors' analysis steps: Researchers report that nucleated cell counts were estimated from reference gene primer amplification. Profiled with immunoSEQ multiplex PCR; TCRdb holds only in-frame clones, not every one. V, J and clone size were drawn from that table, and D and trimming were deduced from the DNA. This table has about 50,000 clones, roughly 90% appearing once. Sequencing was performed on peripheral blood. The clonotype comes from a woman older than 75 with acute or convalescent COVID-19. V usage is TRBV9 and J usage is TRBJ2-5; D not resolved. The CDR3 DNA is TGTGCCAGCAGCGTAGGAGCGTCCCAGGAGACCCAGTACTTC. Translated: CASSVGASQETQYF.